This paragraph reports one TCR beta chain. The target antigen is unknown. Sequencing was performed with immunoSEQ multiplex PCR; in TCRdb, only in-frame clones are kept and a portion is missing. Among 300,000 or so clones listed, roughly 90% were seen once. An approximately 130-subject validation cohort, separate from the approximately 610-subject first cohort, supplied the donors. The CDR3 sequence is 16 residues long. Per germline, CDR1 SGHDT and CDR2 YYEEEE. V was clipped by 0 bases and J by 5 bases; unmatched bases: 9. The data derive from a study of cytomegalovirus exposure and HLA in healthy donors. Study-level points and caveats: A classifier reportedly called cytomegalovirus status with high sensitivity and specificity. The CMV antigen specificity of a few CMV-associated chains was confirmed through in vitro analysis.

V is TRBV5-6 and J is TRBJ1-2; 8 bases fit TRBD1. This clonotype originated in a man under 40 in good health and CMV-seronegative. The material sequenced was PBMCs. In DNA, the CDR3 is TGTGCCAGCAGCTTGGCGAGACAGGGGAACCTTTATGGCTACACCTTC. This sequence encodes CASSLARQGNLYGYTF.